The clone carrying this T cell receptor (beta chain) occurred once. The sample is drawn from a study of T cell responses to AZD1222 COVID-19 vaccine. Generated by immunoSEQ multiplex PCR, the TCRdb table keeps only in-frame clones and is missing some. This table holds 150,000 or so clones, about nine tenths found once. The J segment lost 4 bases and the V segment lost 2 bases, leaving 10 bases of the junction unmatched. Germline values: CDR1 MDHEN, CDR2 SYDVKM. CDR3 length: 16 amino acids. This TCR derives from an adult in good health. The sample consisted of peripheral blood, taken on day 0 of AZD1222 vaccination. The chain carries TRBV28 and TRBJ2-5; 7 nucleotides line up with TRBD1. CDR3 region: CASSLRGGDVRETQYF. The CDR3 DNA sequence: TGTGCCAGCAGTTTAAGAGGGGGCGATGTAAGAGAGACCCAGTACTTC.